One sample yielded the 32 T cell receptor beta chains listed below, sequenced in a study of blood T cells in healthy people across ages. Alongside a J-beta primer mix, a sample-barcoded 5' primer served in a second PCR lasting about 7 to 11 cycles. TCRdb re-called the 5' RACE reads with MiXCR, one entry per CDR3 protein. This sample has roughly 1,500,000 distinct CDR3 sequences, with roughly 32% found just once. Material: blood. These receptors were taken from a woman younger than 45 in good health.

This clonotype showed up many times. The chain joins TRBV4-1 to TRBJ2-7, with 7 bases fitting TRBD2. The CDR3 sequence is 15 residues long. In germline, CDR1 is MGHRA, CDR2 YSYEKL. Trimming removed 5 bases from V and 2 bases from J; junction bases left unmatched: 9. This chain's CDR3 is CASSEEGGRAYEQYF. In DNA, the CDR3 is TGCGCCAGCAGCGAGGAGGGTGGGAGGGCCTACGAGCAGTACTTC.

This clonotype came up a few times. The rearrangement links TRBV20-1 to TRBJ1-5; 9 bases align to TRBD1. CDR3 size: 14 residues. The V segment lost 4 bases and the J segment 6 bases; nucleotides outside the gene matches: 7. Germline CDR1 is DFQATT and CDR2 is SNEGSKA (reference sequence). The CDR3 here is CSATQGANGQPQHF. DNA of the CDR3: TGCAGTGCTACACAGGGGGCGAATGGTCAGCCCCAGCATTTT.

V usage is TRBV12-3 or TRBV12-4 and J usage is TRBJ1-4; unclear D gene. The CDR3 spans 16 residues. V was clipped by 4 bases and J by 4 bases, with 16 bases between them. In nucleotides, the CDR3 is TGTGCCAGCAGTTACAATGGTAACTACCTTAATGAAAAACTGTTTTTT. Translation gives CASSYNGNYLNEKLFF.

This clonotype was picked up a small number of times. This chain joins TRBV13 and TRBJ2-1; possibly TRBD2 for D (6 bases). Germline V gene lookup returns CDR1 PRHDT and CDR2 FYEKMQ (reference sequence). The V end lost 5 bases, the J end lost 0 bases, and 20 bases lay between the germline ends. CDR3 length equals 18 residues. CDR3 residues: CASSRDSQWGSSYNEQFF. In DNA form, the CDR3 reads TGTGCCAGCAGCCGGGACTCCCAGTGGGGAAGCTCCTACAATGAGCAGTTCTTC.

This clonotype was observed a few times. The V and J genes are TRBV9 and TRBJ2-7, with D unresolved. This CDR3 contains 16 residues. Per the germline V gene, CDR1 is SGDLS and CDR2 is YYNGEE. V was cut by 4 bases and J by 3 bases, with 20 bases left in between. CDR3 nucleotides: TGTGCCAGCAGCACCTCACCGGTGAAGTCAGGCTACGAGCAGTACTTC. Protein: CASSTSPVKSGYEQYF.

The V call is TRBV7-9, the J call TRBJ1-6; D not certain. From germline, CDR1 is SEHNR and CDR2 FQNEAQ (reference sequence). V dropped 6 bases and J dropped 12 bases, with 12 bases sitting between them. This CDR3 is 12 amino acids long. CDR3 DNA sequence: TGTGCCAGCAGTCAAGGATCAAGACCCCTCCACTTT. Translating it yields CASSQGSRPLHF.

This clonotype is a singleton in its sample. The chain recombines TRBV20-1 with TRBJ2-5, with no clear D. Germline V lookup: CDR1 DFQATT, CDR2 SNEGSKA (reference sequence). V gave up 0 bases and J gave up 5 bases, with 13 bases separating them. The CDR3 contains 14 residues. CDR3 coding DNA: TGCAGTGCTAGAGAACCCTCTGACCCGGAGACCCAGTACTTC. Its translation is CSAREPSDPETQYF.

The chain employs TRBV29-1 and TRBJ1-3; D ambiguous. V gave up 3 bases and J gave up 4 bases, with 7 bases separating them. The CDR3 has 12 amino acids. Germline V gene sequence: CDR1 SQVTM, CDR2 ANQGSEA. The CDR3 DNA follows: TGCAGCGTTGAGGCACACGGAAACACCATATATTTT. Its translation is CSVEAHGNTIYF.

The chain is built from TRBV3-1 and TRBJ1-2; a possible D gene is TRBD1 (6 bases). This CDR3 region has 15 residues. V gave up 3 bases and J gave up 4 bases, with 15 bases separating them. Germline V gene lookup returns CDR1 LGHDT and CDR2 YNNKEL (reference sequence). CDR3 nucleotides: TGTGCCAGCAGCCACACAACTGGGGGCTCCTATGGCTACACCTTC. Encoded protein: CASSHTTGGSYGYTF.

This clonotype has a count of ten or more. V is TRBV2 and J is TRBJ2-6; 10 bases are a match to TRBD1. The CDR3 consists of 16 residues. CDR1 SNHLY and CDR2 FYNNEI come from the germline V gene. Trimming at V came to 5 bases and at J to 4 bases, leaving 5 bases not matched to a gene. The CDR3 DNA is TGTGCCAGCAGTCGGGACAGGGGATCAGGGGCCAACGTCCTGACTTTC. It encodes CASSRDRGSGANVLTF. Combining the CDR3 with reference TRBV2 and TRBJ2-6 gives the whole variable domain EPEVTQTPSHQVTQMGQEVILRCVPISNHLYFYWYRQILGQKVEFLVSFYNNEISEKSEIFDDQFSVERPDGSNFTLKIRSTKLEDSAMYFCASSRDRGSGANVLTFGAGSRLTVL.

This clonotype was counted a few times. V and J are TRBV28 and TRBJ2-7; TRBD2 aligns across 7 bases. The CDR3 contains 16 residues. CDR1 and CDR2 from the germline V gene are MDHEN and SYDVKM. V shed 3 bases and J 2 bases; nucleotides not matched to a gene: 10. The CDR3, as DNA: TGTGCCAGCAGTTTGGGGCGGGGGAGGTGGACCTACGAGCAGTACTTC. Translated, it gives CASSLGRGRWTYEQYF.

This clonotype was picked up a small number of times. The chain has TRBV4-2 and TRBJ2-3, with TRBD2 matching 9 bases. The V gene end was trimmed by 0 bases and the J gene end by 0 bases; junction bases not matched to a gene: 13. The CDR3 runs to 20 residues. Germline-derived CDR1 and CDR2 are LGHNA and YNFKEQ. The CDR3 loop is CASSQELRASGVFSTDTQYF. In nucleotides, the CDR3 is TGTGCCAGCAGCCAAGAACTTAGGGCTAGCGGGGTCTTTAGCACAGATACGCAGTATTTT.

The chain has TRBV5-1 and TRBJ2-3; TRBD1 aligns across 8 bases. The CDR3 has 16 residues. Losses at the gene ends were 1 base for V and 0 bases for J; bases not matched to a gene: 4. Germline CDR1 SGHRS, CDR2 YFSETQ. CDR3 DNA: TGCGCCAGCAGCTTGTACCGGACAGGGAGCACAGATACGCAGTATTTT. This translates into CASSLYRTGSTDTQYF. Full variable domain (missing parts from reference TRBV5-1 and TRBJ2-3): KAGVTQTPRYLIKTRGQQVTLSCSPISGHRSVSWYQQTPGQGLQFLFEYFSETQRNKGNFPGRFSGRQFSNSRSEMNVSTLELGDSALYLCASSLYRTGSTDTQYFGPGTRLTVL.

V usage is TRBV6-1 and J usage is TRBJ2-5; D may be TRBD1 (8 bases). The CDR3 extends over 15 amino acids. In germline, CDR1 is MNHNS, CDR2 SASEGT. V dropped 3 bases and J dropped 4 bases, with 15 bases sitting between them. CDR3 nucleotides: TGTGCCAGCAGTGACGACAGGGGACTAATAGAGACCCAGTACTTC. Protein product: CASSDDRGLIETQYF.

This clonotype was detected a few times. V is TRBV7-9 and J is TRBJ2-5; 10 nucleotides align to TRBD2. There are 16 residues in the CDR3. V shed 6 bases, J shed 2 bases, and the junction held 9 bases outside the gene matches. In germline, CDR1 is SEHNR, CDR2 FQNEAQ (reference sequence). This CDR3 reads CASRPGTSARQETQYF. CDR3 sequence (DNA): TGTGCCAGCAGACCGGGGACTAGCGCTAGACAAGAGACCCAGTACTTC.

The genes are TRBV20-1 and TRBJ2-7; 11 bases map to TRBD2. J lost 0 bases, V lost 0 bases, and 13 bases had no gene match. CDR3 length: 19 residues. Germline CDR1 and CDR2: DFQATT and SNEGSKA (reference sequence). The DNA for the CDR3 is TGCAGTGCTAGAGATTTAGGGCGACCTAGCGGGGGGAGCTCCTACGAGCAGTACTTC. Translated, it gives CSARDLGRPSGGSSYEQYF.

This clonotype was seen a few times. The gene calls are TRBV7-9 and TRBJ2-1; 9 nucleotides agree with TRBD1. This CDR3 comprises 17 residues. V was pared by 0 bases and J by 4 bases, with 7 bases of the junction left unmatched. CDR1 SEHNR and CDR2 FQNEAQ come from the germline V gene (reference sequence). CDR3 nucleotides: TGTGCCAGCAGCTTAGCGGAATCGACAGGGGGTTACAATGAGCAGTTCTTC. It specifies CASSLAESTGGYNEQFF.

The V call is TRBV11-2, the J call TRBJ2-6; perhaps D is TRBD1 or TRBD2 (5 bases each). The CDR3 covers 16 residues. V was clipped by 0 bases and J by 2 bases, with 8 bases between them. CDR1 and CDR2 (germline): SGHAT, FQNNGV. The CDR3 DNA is TGTGCCAGCAGCTTAGACGGGGCTCCTGGGGCCAACGTCCTGACTTTC. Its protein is CASSLDGAPGANVLTF.

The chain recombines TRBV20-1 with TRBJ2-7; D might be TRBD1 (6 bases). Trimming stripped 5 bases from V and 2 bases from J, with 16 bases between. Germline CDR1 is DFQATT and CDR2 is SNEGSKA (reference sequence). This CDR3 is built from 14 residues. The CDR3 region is CSARNQTGTYEQYF. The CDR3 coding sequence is TGCAGTGCTCGCAACCAGACAGGCACCTACGAGCAGTACTTC.

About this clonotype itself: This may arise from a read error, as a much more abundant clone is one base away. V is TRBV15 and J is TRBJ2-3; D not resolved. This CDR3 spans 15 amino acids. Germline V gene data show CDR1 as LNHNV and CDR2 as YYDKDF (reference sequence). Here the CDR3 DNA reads TGTGTCACCAGCAGAGATTCCGACAGCACAGATACGCAGTATTTT. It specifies CVTSRDSDSTDTQYF.

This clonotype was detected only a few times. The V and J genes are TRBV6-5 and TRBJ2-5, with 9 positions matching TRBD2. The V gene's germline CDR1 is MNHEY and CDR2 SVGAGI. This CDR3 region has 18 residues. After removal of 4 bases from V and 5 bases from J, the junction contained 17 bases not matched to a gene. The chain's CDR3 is CASSSPTSGGVGFETQYF. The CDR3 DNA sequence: TGTGCCAGCAGTTCCCCGACTAGCGGAGGGGTGGGTTTCGAGACCCAGTACTTC.

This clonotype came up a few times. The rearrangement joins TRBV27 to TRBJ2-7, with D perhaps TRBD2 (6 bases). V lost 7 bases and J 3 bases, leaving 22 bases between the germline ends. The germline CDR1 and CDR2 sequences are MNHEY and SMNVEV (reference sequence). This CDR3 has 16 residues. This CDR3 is CASTQVGGSGNYEQYF. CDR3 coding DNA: TGTGCCAGCACCCAGGTGGGGGGTAGCGGAAACTACGAGCAGTACTTC.

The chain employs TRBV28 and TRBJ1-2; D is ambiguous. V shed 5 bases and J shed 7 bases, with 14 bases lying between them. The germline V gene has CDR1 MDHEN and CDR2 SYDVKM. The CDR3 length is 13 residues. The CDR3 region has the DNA TGTGCCAGCAGTCTCCCCCAGCGCCGTGGCTACACCTTC. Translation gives CASSLPQRRGYTF.

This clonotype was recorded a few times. The CDR3 bases are TGCGCCAGCAGTCTCCTTCAAGTACAGGGGTCCTACAATGAGCAGTTCTTC. It yields the protein CASSLLQVQGSYNEQFF. The chain combines TRBV5-1 with TRBJ2-1, with TRBD1 matching over 7 bases. The CDR3 consists of 17 residues. With 5 bases clipped from V and 1 base from J, the junction kept 12 bases outside the gene matches. Germline-derived CDR1 and CDR2 are SGHRS and YFSETQ.

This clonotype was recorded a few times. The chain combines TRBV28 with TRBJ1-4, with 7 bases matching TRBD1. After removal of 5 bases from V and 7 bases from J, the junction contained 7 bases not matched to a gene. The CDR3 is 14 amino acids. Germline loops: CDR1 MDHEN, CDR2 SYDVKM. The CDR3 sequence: CASSPKGQAEKLFF. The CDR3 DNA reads TGTGCCAGCAGTCCAAAAGGACAGGCTGAAAAACTGTTTTTT.

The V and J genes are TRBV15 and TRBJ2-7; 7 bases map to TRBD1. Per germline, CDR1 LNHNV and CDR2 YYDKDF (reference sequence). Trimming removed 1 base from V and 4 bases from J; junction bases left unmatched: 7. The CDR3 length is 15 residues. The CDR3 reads CATSRARGQAYEQYF. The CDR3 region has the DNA TGTGCCACCAGCAGAGCTCGAGGACAGGCTTACGAGCAGTACTTC.

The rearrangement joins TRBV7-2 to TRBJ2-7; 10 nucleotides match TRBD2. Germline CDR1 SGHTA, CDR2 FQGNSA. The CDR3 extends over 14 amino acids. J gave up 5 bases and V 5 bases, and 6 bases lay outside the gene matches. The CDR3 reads CASSPAGGPDEQYF. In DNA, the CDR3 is TGTGCCAGCAGCCCAGCGGGAGGGCCAGACGAGCAGTACTTC.

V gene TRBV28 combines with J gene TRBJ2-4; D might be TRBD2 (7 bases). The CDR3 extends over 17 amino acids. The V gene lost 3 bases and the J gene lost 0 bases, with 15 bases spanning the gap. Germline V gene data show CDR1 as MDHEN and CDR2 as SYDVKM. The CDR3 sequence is CASSFLQGGSAKNIQYF. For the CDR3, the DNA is TGTGCCAGCAGTTTTTTACAGGGAGGGTCAGCCAAAAACATTCAGTACTTC.

The CDR3 nucleotides read TGTGCCAACAGGGTAGGGGGGAATGGCTACACCTTC. Protein: CANRVGGNGYTF. This chain uses TRBV27 with TRBJ1-2, with a weak D call TRBD1 (6 bases). The CDR3 has 12 amino acids. From germline, CDR1 is MNHEY and CDR2 SMNVEV (reference sequence). V lost 10 bases to trimming and J lost 6 bases, with 15 bases between them.

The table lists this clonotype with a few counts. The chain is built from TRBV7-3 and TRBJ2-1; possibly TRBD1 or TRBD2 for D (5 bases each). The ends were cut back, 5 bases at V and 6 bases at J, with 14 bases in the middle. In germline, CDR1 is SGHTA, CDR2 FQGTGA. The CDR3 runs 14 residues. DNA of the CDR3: TGTGCCAGCAGCCGGGACCGCGCGGGCAATGAGCAGTTCTTC. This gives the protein CASSRDRAGNEQFF.

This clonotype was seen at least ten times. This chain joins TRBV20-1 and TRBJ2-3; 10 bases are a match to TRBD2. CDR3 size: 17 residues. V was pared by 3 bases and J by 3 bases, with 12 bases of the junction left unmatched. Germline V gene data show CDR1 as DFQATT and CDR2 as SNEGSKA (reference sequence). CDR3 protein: CSASVQGVSGGTDTQYF. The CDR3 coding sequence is TGCAGTGCTAGCGTTCAAGGTGTTAGCGGGGGGACAGATACGCAGTATTTT.

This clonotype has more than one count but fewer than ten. CDR3 DNA sequence: TGTGCTAGTGGTTTGGTCTCTAGTGGCGGGAGGGCCGAAGGCAATGAGCAGTTCTTC. Encoded protein: CASGLVSSGGRAEGNEQFF. The rearrangement uses TRBV12-5 and TRBJ2-1; 9 bases fit TRBD2. The V gene end was trimmed by 0 bases and the J gene end by 6 bases; junction bases not matched to a gene: 15. The CDR3 length is 19 residues. The germline CDR1 and CDR2 sequences are LGHNT and FRNRAP.